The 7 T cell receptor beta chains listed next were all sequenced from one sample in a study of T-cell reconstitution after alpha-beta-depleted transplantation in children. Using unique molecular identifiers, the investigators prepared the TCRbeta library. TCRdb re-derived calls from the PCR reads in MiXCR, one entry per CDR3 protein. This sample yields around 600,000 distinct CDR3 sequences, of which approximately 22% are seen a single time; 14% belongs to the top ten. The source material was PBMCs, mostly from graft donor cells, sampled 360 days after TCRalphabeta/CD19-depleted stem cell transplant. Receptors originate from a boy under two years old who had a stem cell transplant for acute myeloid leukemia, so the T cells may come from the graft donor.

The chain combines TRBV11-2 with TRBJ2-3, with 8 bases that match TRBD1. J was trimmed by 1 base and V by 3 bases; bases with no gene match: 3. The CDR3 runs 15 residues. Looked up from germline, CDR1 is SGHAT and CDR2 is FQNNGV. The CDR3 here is CASSFDRGGTDTQYF. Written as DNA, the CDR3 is TGTGCCAGCAGCTTCGACAGGGGAGGCACAGATACGCAGTATTTT.

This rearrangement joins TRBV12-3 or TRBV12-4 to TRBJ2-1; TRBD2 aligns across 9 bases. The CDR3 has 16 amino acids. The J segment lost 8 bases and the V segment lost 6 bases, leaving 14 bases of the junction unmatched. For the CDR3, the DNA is TGTGCCAGCAGCACCCGGGTGCGGGGGGGGCGCGATGAGCAGTTCTTC. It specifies CASSTRVRGGRDEQFF.

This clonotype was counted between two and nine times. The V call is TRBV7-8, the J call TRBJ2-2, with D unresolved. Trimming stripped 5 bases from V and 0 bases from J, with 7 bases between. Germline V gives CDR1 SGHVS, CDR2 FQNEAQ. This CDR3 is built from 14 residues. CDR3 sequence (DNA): TGTGCCAGCAGCACCTCGGCGAACACCGGGGAGCTGTTTTTT. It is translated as CASSTSANTGELFF. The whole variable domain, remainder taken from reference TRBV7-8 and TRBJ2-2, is GAGVSQSPRYKVAKRGQDVALRCDPISGHVSLFWYQQALGQGPEFLTYFQNEAQLDKSGLPSDRFFAERPEGSVSTLKIQRTQQEDSAVYLCASSTSANTGELFFGEGSRLTVL.

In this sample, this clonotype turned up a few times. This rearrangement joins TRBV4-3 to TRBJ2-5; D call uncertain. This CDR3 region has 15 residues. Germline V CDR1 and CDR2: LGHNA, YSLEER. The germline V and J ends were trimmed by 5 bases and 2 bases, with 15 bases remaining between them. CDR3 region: CASSLGLGLQETQYF. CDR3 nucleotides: TGCGCCAGCAGCTTAGGCCTCGGGTTGCAAGAGACCCAGTACTTC.

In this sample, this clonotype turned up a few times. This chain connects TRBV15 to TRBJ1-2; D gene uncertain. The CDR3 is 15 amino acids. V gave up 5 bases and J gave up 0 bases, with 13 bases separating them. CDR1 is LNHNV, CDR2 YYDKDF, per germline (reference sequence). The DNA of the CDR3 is TGTGCCACCAGCGAGTGGGCAGGATCTAACTATGGCTACACCTTC. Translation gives CATSEWAGSNYGYTF.

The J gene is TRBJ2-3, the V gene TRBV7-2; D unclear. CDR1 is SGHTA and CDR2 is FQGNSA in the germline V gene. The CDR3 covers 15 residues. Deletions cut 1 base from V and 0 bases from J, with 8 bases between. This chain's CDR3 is CASSLGSFSTDTQYF. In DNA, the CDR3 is TGTGCCAGCAGCTTAGGGTCCTTTAGCACAGATACGCAGTATTTT. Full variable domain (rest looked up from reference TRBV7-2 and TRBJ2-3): GAGVSQSPSNKVTEKGKDVELRCDPISGHTALYWYRQSLGQGLEFLIYFQGNSAPDKSGLPSDRFSAERTGGSVSTLTIQRTQQEDSAVYLCASSLGSFSTDTQYFGPGTRLTVL.

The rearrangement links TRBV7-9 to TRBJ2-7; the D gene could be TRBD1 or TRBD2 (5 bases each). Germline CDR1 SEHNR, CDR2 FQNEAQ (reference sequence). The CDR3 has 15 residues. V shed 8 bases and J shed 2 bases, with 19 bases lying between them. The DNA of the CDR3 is TGTGCCAGCGGGACGAACCGGGCCGTGACCTACGAGCAGTACTTC. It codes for CASGTNRAVTYEQYF. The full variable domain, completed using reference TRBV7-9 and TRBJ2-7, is DTGVSQNPRHKITKRGQNVTFRCDPISEHNRLYWYRQTLGQGPEFLTYFQNEAQLEKSRLLSDRFSAERPKGSFSTLEIQRTEQGDSAMYLCASGTNRAVTYEQYFGPGTRLTVT.